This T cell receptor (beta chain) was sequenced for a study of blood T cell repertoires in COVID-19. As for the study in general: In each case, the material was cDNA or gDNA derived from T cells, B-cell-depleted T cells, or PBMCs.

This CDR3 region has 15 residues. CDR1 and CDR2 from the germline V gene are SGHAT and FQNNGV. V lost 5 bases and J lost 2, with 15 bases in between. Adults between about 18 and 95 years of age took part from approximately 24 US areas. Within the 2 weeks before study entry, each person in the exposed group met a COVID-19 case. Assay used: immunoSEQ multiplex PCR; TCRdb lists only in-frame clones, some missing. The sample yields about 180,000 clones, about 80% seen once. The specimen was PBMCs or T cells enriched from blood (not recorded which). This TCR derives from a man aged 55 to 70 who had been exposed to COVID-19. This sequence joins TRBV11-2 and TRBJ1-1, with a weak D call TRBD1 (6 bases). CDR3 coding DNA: TGTGCCAGCAGCGTAGCTAACAGGGTTAACACTGAAGCTTTCTTT. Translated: CASSVANRVNTEAFF. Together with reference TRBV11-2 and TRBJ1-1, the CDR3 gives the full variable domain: EAGVAQSPRYKIIEKRQSVAFWCNPISGHATLYWYQQILGQGPKLLIQFQNNGVVDDSQLPKDRFSAERLKGVDSTLKIQPAKLEDSAVYLCASSVANRVNTEAFFGQGTRLTVV.